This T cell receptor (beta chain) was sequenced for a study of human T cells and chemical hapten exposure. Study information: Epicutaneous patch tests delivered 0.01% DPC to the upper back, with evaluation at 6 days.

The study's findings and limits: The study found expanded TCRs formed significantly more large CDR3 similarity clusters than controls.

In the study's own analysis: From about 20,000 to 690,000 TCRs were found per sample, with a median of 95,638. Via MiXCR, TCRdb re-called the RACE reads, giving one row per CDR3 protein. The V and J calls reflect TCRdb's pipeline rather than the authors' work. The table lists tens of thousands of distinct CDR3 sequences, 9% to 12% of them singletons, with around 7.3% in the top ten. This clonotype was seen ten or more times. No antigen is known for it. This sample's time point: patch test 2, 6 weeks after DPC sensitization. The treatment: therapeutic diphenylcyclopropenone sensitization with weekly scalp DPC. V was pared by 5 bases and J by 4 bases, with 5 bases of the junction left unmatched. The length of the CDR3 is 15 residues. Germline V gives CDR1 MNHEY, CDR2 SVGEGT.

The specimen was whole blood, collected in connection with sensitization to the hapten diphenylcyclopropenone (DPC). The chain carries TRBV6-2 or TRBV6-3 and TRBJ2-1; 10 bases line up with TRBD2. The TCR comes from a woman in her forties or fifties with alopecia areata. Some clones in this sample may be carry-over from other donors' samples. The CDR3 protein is CASSQLAGSYNEQFF. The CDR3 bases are TGTGCCAGCAGTCAACTAGCGGGAAGTTACAATGAGCAGTTCTTC.